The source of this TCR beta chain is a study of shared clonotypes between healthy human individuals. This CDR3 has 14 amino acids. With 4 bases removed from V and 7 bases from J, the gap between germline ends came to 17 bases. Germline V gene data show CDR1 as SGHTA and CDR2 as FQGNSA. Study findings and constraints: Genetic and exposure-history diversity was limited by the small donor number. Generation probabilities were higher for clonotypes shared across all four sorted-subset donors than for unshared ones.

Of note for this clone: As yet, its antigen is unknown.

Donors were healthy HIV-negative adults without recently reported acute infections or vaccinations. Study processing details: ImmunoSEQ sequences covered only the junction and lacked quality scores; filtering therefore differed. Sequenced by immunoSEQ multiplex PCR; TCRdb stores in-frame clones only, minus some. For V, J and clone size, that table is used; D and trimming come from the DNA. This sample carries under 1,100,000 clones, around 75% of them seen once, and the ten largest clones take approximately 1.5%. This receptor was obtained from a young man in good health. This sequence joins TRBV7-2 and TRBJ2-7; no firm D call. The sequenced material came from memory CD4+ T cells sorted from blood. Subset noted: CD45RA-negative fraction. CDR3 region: CASSSAGPEGEQYF. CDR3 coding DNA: TGTGCCAGCAGCTCCGCCGGGCCTGAAGGGGAGCAGTACTTC.